This TCR beta chain was profiled in a study of molecular identifiers for immune sequencing clone quantification. Looking at the study overall: Replicates partitioned RNA from about 20,000 or 100,000 naive CD8 cells into five parts, sequencing four.

This clonotype was recorded only once. An end of the junction differs from the germline gene, which may be a read error. Using a CD8+CD4-CCR7+CD45RA+ phenotype, naive CD8 T cells were sorted. Preparation methods for the bulk TCR libraries were those previously described, with listed TCR primers. From the PCR reads, TCRdb called clonotypes with MiXCR, one entry per CDR3 protein. The sample lists approximately 590,000 distinct CDR3 sequences, roughly 23% occurring once. The CDR3 loop spans 11 amino acids. The TCR comes from a human donor in good health. Some libraries in this study had Jurkat cell RNA spiked in. Sequencing was carried out using naive CD8+ T cells from blood, with Jurkat cell RNA spiked in. Subset meaning: FACS-sorted CD8+CD4-CCR7+CD45RA+ naive T cells. This chain links TRBV12-3 or TRBV12-4 with TRBJ1-2; the D is unclear. This chain's CDR3 is CASGLFGTYTF. The CDR3 bases are TGTGCCAGCGGTTTATTTGGAACCTACACCTTC.